The 26 T cell receptor beta chains below were found in one sample sequenced in a study of neurological immune-mediated disorders. TCRdb processed the 5' RACE reads anew with MiXCR; each CDR3 protein has one entry. This table has about 49,000 distinct CDR3 sequences, over 8% appearing once. Specified time point: longitudinal time-point 1 (baseline). The sequenced sample was PBMCs. These receptors were collected from a woman aged 40 to 50 in good health.

Remarks on this clonotype: The junction does not match germline at one end; this may be a read error. The V and J genes are TRBV5-1 and TRBJ1-1, with D possibly TRBD1 on 5 matching bases. There are 15 residues in the CDR3. The germline V gene has CDR1 SGHRS and CDR2 YFSETQ. This CDR3 is CACSPRGGEDTEAFF. For the CDR3, the DNA is TGCGCCTGCAGCCCCCGGGGGGGGGAGGACACTGAAGCTTTCTTT.

V and J are TRBV10-3 and TRBJ1-1; D might be TRBD1 (6 bases). V dropped 0 bases and J dropped 5 bases, with 10 bases sitting between them. The CDR3 covers 14 residues. Germline-derived CDR1 and CDR2 are ENHRY and SYGVKD. The CDR3 sequence: CAISESGGRTEAFF. In DNA form, the CDR3 reads TGTGCCATCAGTGAGTCCGGGGGCCGGACTGAAGCTTTCTTT.

Only a few counts were recorded for this clonotype. The rearrangement links TRBV24-1 to TRBJ1-1, with unresolved D. Germline V gives CDR1 KGHDR, CDR2 SFDVKD. The V and J ends lost 2 bases and 4 bases respectively, with 10 bases between them. This CDR3 is 14 amino acids long. CDR3: CATSDSRAPTEAFF. CDR3 DNA: TGTGCCACCAGTGATTCGAGGGCTCCCACTGAAGCTTTCTTT.

This clonotype has ten or more counts. The V and J genes are TRBV15 and TRBJ1-2, with D perhaps matching TRBD1 (6 bases). V was cut by 0 bases and J by 5 bases, with 13 bases left in between. The CDR3 has 15 residues. Germline values: CDR1 LNHNV, CDR2 YYDKDF (reference sequence). CDR3 residues: CATSRDQGTGYGYTF. The CDR3 DNA follows: TGTGCCACCAGCAGAGATCAGGGCACAGGGTATGGCTACACCTTC.

This clonotype was picked up many times. The chain carries TRBV10-3 and TRBJ2-1; TRBD1 agrees at 7 bases. Germline V gives CDR1 ENHRY, CDR2 SYGVKD. The CDR3 consists of 16 residues. V was clipped by 3 bases and J by 4 bases; unmatched bases: 9. The CDR3 DNA is TGTGCCATCAGTGACCCGACAGGGAGAACGTACAATGAGCAGTTCTTC. As protein: CAISDPTGRTYNEQFF.

This clonotype was detected ten times or more. The chain joins TRBV6-2 or TRBV6-3 to TRBJ2-7; 7 bases line up with TRBD2. This CDR3 region has 11 residues. The V gene's germline CDR1 is MNHEY and CDR2 SVGEGT. Trimming took 9 bases from V and 4 from J; bases not matched to a gene: 3. The CDR3, as DNA: TGTGCCAGTAAACTAGCGTACGAGCAGTACTTC. As protein: CASKLAYEQYF.

This clonotype was seen repeatedly, ten times or more. The rearrangement uses TRBV20-1 and TRBJ1-2; D perhaps matches TRBD1 (5 bases). This CDR3 comprises 15 residues. V was shortened by 2 bases and J by 4 bases, with 17 bases between the two germline ends. Germline V gene sequence: CDR1 DFQATT, CDR2 SNEGSKA (reference sequence). This chain's CDR3 is CSARLTAGTTYGYTF. DNA of the CDR3: TGCAGTGCTAGATTGACAGCCGGGACCACCTATGGCTACACCTTC.

This clonotype was observed many times. The chain is built from TRBV29-1 and TRBJ1-2; D remains ambiguous. The V gene's germline CDR1 is SQVTM and CDR2 ANQGSEA. The length of the CDR3 is 13 residues. V was cut by 4 bases and J by 1 base, with 10 bases left in between. CDR3 bases: TGCAGCGTTGTTGTGACGGGTAACTATGGCTACACCTTC. Translation gives CSVVVTGNYGYTF.

This clonotype was found many times. This chain joins TRBV25-1 and TRBJ2-7; D is unresolved. Trimming cost V 2 bases and J 3 bases, with 14 bases left between them. The CDR3 sequence is 15 residues long. Germline lookup yields CDR1 MGHDK and CDR2 SYGVNS. CDR3 nucleotide sequence: TGTGCCAGCAGTGAAACTGGCCCAAGTAACTACGAGCAGTACTTC. Translation gives CASSETGPSNYEQYF.

This clonotype appeared many times. V and J are TRBV6-5 and TRBJ1-5, with D possibly being TRBD1 (5 bases). CDR3 size: 14 residues. Germline CDR1 and CDR2: MNHEY and SVGAGI. V shed 2 bases and J shed 7 bases, with 12 bases lying between them. CDR3 sequence reads: CASSYRTGTQPQHF. As DNA, the CDR3 is TGTGCCAGCAGTTACCGGACGGGGACCCAGCCCCAGCATTTT.

Concerning this clonotype itself: Compared with germline, one end of the junction differs, possibly owing to a read error. V and J are TRBV3-1 and TRBJ1-1, with D possibly being TRBD1 (5 bases). Germline V lookup: CDR1 LGHDT, CDR2 YNNKEL (reference sequence). The CDR3 consists of 16 residues. The CDR3 DNA is TGTGCCAACAGCCAAAGTAACGGGGCGGTAATCACTGAAGCTTTCTTT. Translation: CANSQSNGAVITEAFF. Filled out from reference TRBV3-1 and TRBJ1-1, the complete variable domain reads DTAVSQTPKYLVTQMGNDKSIKCEQNLGHDTMYWYKQDSKKFLKIMFSYNNKELIINETVPNRFSPKSPDKAHLNLHINSLELGDSAVYFCANSQSNGAVITEAFFGQGTRLTVV.

This clonotype has at least ten counts. The rearrangement uses TRBV4-3 and TRBJ1-1, with no clear D. Deletions cut 0 bases from V and 6 bases from J, with 17 bases between. The CDR3 runs to 16 residues. In germline, CDR1 is LGHNA, CDR2 YSLEER. The CDR3 coding sequence is TGCGCCAGCAGCCAAGATTCCCCGCGGCCTTACGCTGAAGCTTTCTTT. It is translated as CASSQDSPRPYAEAFF.

CDR3 region: CASSLGDYEQYF. Here the CDR3 DNA reads TGCGCCAGCAGCTTGGGTGACTACGAGCAGTACTTC. This chain uses TRBV5-1 with TRBJ2-7; no definite D call. Germline V gene lookup returns CDR1 SGHRS and CDR2 YFSETQ. The CDR3 length is 12 residues. Trimming left V 0 bases short and J 3 bases short, with 4 bases between.

In this sample, this clonotype turned up many times. The V call is TRBV5-1, the J call TRBJ2-3; a possible D gene is TRBD2 (6 bases). Germline lookup yields CDR1 SGHRS and CDR2 YFSETQ. V dropped 0 bases and J dropped 0 bases, with 11 bases sitting between them. CDR3 length: 16 residues. The CDR3 coding sequence is TGCGCCAGCAGCTTGGGGGCTAGCGTGAGCACAGATACGCAGTATTTT. Protein: CASSLGASVSTDTQYF.

This clonotype came up many times. J is TRBJ2-2 and V is TRBV12-3 or TRBV12-4, with 10 nucleotides matching TRBD2. V dropped 5 bases and J dropped 6; count of bases not matched to a gene: 9. The CDR3 spans 16 residues. CDR3 sequence reads: CASSPGLAGVAGELFF. CDR3 in DNA: TGTGCCAGCAGTCCAGGGCTAGCGGGAGTCGCCGGGGAGCTGTTTTTT.

This clonotype was picked up many times. The CDR3 coding sequence is TGCGCCAGCAGCCAAGGGGACCGGGATAATGAAAAACTGTTTTTT. Translation gives CASSQGDRDNEKLFF. V usage is TRBV4-3 and J usage is TRBJ1-4; D perhaps matches TRBD1 (5 bases). V was shortened by 1 base and J by 4 bases, with 10 bases between the two germline ends. The germline V gene encodes CDR1 LGHNA and CDR2 YSLEER. The CDR3 extends over 15 amino acids.

This clonotype was counted ten times or more. The chain carries TRBV6-4 and TRBJ2-1; D is unresolved. V shed 2 bases and J shed 7 bases, with 9 bases lying between them. This CDR3 comprises 13 residues. Looked up from germline, CDR1 is MRHNA and CDR2 is SNTAGT. Written as DNA, the CDR3 is TGTGCCAGCAGTGACAGGGTCGGGAATGAGCAGTTCTTC. Translated: CASSDRVGNEQFF.

This clonotype was seen ten or more times. The genes are TRBV5-5 and TRBJ2-5; D gene ambiguous. V was shortened by 0 bases and J by 5 bases, with 8 bases between the two germline ends. The CDR3 runs 13 residues. Germline lookup yields CDR1 SGHKS and CDR2 YYEKEE (reference sequence). The CDR3 coding sequence is TGTGCCAGCAGCTTGGTCCGGACGGAGACCCAGTACTTC. Residues: CASSLVRTETQYF.

This clonotype was observed at least ten times. The V and J genes are TRBV12-3 or TRBV12-4 and TRBJ2-1, with 10 bases that match TRBD2. This CDR3 spans 16 amino acids. With V trimmed by 5 bases and J by 7 bases, 11 bases remained unmatched. CDR3 nucleotides: TGTGCCAGCAGTCTCGAGCGGGGGGGCCTTGTGAATGAGCAGTTCTTC. This translates into CASSLERGGLVNEQFF.

This clonotype was recorded at least ten times. V and J are TRBV7-2 and TRBJ2-1, with TRBD2 matching 10 bases. V trimming: 5 bases; J trimming: 6 bases; junction bases outside the gene matches: 10. The germline V gene encodes CDR1 SGHTA and CDR2 FQGNSA. This CDR3 contains 16 residues. The DNA of the CDR3 is TGTGCCAGCAGCACTTCAAGCGGGGGGGCACTCAATGAGCAGTTCTTC. Its translation is CASSTSSGGALNEQFF.

This clonotype was seen ten or more times. This chain connects TRBV5-1 to TRBJ2-2, with TRBD1 matching 9 bases. CDR1 and CDR2 from the germline V gene are SGHRS and YFSETQ. The length of the CDR3 is 14 residues. Trimming cost V 7 bases and J 7 bases; bases outside gene matches: 8. In nucleotides, the CDR3 is TGCGCCAGCTCGGGACAGGGTCTCGTCGGGGAGCTGTTTTTT. Amino acids: CASSGQGLVGELFF.

This clonotype was detected many times. The CDR3 sequence: CASSFLRVQQETQYF. DNA of the CDR3: TGTGCCAGCAGCTTCCTCCGGGTACAGCAAGAGACCCAGTACTTC. The V and J genes are TRBV7-8 and TRBJ2-5, with D unclear. Trimming took off 3 bases at V and 2 bases at J, with 13 bases between the two ends. The germline V gene encodes CDR1 SGHVS and CDR2 FQNEAQ. This CDR3 is 15 amino acids long.

This clonotype was seen at least ten times. The rearrangement uses TRBV3-1 and TRBJ1-2, with D possibly being TRBD1 (5 bases). Trimming pared 1 base from V and 8 bases from J, leaving 20 bases between. From germline, CDR1 is LGHDT and CDR2 YNNKEL (reference sequence). CDR3 length: 16 residues. CDR3 bases: TGTGCCAGCAGCCAAGGATTGGGACGGCCCTTTCCCGGCTACACCTTC. This sequence encodes CASSQGLGRPFPGYTF.

The sample holds many counts of this clonotype. The chain combines TRBV5-1 with TRBJ2-7; a weak D match, TRBD2 (5 bases). Trimming cost V 1 base and J 2 bases, with 13 bases left between them. The CDR3 length is 15 residues. Germline-derived CDR1 and CDR2 are SGHRS and YFSETQ. The chain's CDR3 is CASSLPQTEAYEQYF. The CDR3 region has the DNA TGCGCCAGCAGCTTGCCGCAGACGGAGGCCTACGAGCAGTACTTC.

The chain has TRBV4-3 and TRBJ2-1; 9 bases agree with TRBD2. The CDR3 runs 19 residues. CDR1 and CDR2 from the germline V gene are LGHNA and YSLEER. V gave up 0 bases and J gave up 3 bases; unmatched junction bases: 12. CDR3 bases: TGCGCCAGCAGCCAAGATAGGGGGCGCGGGGGGGGCCGCTACAATGAGCAGTTCTTC. It encodes CASSQDRGRGGGRYNEQFF.

Judged by abundance, this clonotype is medium-sized (0.01 to 0.1%). The chain has TRBV7-2 and TRBJ2-7; possible D gene TRBD1, 5 bases. This CDR3 has 16 amino acids. The V gene's germline CDR1 is SGHTA and CDR2 FQGNSA. Deletions cut 4 bases from V and 2 bases from J, with 18 bases between. CDR3 nucleotide sequence: TGTGCCAGCAGCTCCTATATTGGCAGGGAAACCTACGAGCAGTACTTC. Protein product: CASSSYIGRETYEQYF.